This entry lists 14 T cell receptor beta chains sequenced from one sample in a study of cytomegalovirus exposure and HLA in healthy donors. Profiling relied on immunoSEQ multiplex PCR, and the TCRdb table lists in-frame clones only, not all of them. The data contain some 120,000 clones, roughly 94% of them singletons. The sequencing sample was made of PBMCs. All receptors come from a young woman in good health and CMV-seronegative.

The chain carries TRBV28 and TRBJ1-5; D ambiguous. V lost 3 bases and J 5 bases, leaving 8 bases between the germline ends. The germline gives CDR1 MDHEN, CDR2 SYDVKM. CDR3 length equals 13 residues. The CDR3 is CASSLPSDQPQHF. The CDR3 DNA is TGTGCCAGCAGTTTGCCCTCGGATCAGCCCCAGCATTTT.

J is TRBJ1-1 and V is TRBV4-1, with 7 nucleotides matching TRBD1. CDR3 length: 15 amino acids. V lost 5 bases to trimming and J lost 2 bases; unmatched junction nucleotides: 8. Germline lookup yields CDR1 MGHRA and CDR2 YSYEKL. The CDR3 region is CASSAVTGLNTEAFF. In DNA form, the CDR3 reads TGCGCCAGCAGCGCGGTGACAGGGTTAAACACTGAAGCTTTCTTT.

The chain carries TRBV9 and TRBJ1-2, with TRBD1 identical over 7 bases. CDR1 and CDR2 (germline): SGDLS, YYNGEE. Trimming cost V 2 bases and J 1 base; bases outside gene matches: 5. The CDR3 length is 15 residues. The CDR3 reads CASSVQDRVNYGYTF. The CDR3, as DNA: TGTGCCAGCAGCGTCCAAGACAGGGTTAACTATGGCTACACCTTC.

V is TRBV11-2 and J is TRBJ2-3, with D uncertain. V gave up 2 bases and J gave up 7 bases, with 4 bases separating them. Germline lookup yields CDR1 SGHAT and CDR2 FQNNGV. This CDR3 has 11 amino acids. The CDR3 here is CASSLLYTQYF. CDR3 sequence (DNA): TGTGCCAGCAGCTTATTATATACGCAGTATTTT.

The V and J genes are TRBV6-4 and TRBJ1-1; D is uncertain. The CDR3 totals 12 residues. Germline values: CDR1 MRHNA, CDR2 SNTAGT. The ends were cut back, 6 bases at V and 0 bases at J, with 5 bases in the middle. CDR3 loop: CASRSMNTEAFF. Here the CDR3 DNA reads TGTGCCAGCAGGTCCATGAACACTGAAGCTTTCTTT.

The V and J genes are TRBV7-9 and TRBJ2-7; 7 bases agree with TRBD1. The CDR3 has 15 residues. Germline assignment: CDR1 SEHNR and CDR2 FQNEAQ (reference sequence). The trim removed 2 bases at V and 2 bases at J, leaving 6 bases unmatched. Here the CDR3 reads CASSLMGQTTYEQYF. The DNA for the CDR3 is TGTGCCAGCAGCTTAATGGGACAGACAACCTACGAGCAGTACTTC.

V is TRBV5-6 and J is TRBJ2-7, with D perhaps TRBD1 (6 bases). Germline loops: CDR1 SGHDT, CDR2 YYEEEE. The CDR3 totals 17 residues. The V gene lost 0 bases and the J gene lost 2 bases, with 18 bases spanning the gap. The CDR3 sequence is CASSLERWGTTTYEQYF. The CDR3 DNA reads TGTGCCAGCAGCTTGGAAAGATGGGGGACAACGACCTACGAGCAGTACTTC.

The chain couples TRBV27 to TRBJ2-7; TRBD2 agrees at 9 bases. Germline V CDR1 and CDR2: MNHEY, SMNVEV (reference sequence). V was pared by 2 bases and J by 0 bases, with 14 bases of the junction left unmatched. This CDR3 has 19 amino acids. As DNA, the CDR3 is TGTGCCAGCAGTTTAAGGTCCGGAGCGGGGGGACTTATCTCCTACGAGCAGTACTTC. Its translation is CASSLRSGAGGLISYEQYF.

This chain joins TRBV19 and TRBJ1-5; 7 bases agree with TRBD1. CDR3 length equals 13 residues. Trimming removed 4 bases from V and 6 bases from J; junction bases left unmatched: 3. The V gene's germline CDR1 is LNHDA and CDR2 SQIVND (reference sequence). For the CDR3, the DNA is TGTGCCAGTAGTAACGACAGGGCTCAGCCCCAGCATTTT. This translates into CASSNDRAQPQHF.

This clone appeared a single time. The chain is built from TRBV23-1 and TRBJ2-7; tentative D call: TRBD1 (6 bases). TRBV23-1 is treated as an ORF (open reading frame) with a function not yet certain. Deletions cut 6 bases from V and 6 bases from J, with 12 bases between. The CDR3 is 12 residues long. The CDR3 DNA sequence: TGCGCCAGCAGCATCCCCAGGGGCGAGCAGTACTTC. The encoded protein is CASSIPRGEQYF.

The V call is TRBV18, the J call TRBJ1-1, with unresolved D. Trimming removed 5 bases at V and 5 bases at J, with 9 bases between. This CDR3 spans 12 amino acids. Germline V lookup: CDR1 KGHSH, CDR2 LQKENI. CDR3 protein: CASSAVPTEAFF. The CDR3 nucleotides are TGTGCCAGCTCAGCGGTCCCGACTGAAGCTTTCTTT.

This chain links TRBV2 with TRBJ2-7, with TRBD2 identical over 7 bases. This CDR3 spans 14 amino acids. Germline V gene lookup returns CDR1 SNHLY and CDR2 FYNNEI. The V segment lost 6 bases and the J segment 6 bases; nucleotides outside the gene matches: 11. CDR3 loop: CASRGDGRSLEQYF. CDR3 in DNA: TGTGCCAGCAGAGGGGACGGGAGGTCCCTCGAGCAGTACTTC.

The gene calls are TRBV9 and TRBJ2-1; 8 nucleotides match TRBD2. The CDR3 sequence is 16 residues long. Germline V CDR1 and CDR2: SGDLS, YYNGEE. The J segment lost 8 bases and the V segment lost 3 bases, leaving 13 bases of the junction unmatched. The CDR3 nucleotides are TGTGCCAGCAGCGGAGGAGGAGCGGGAGTTGCCGATGAGCAGTTCTTC. The encoded protein is CASSGGGAGVADEQFF.

The chain combines TRBV6-5 with TRBJ2-7; TRBD1 matches at 7 bases. This CDR3 comprises 12 residues. Germline V gives CDR1 MNHEY, CDR2 SVGAGI. The V and J ends lost 7 bases and 3 bases, in that order; junction bases with no gene match: 3. The CDR3 protein is CASMAGGYEQYF. As DNA, the CDR3 is TGTGCCAGCATGGCAGGGGGCTACGAGCAGTACTTC.